The following is a T cell receptor beta chain sequence with its context. This sample is part of a study of blood T cell repertoires in COVID-19. Study in general: Some COVID-19 samples were acute and others convalescent; all came from the United States, Italy and Spain.

Germline CDR1 is SGHRS and CDR2 is YFSETQ. The length of the CDR3 is 14 residues. The ends were cut back, 5 bases at V and 5 bases at J, with 16 bases in the middle. The repertoire was sequenced with immunoSEQ multiplex PCR; TCRdb's copy has only in-frame clones and lacks some. This sample carries a few hundred thousand clones, about nine tenths of them seen once, and the ten largest clones take roughly 2.3%. The chain couples TRBV5-1 to TRBJ2-5, with D tentatively TRBD2 (6 bases). Sequenced material: peripheral blood. The clonotype was recovered from a man in his late teens or twenties with active or convalescent COVID-19. The CDR3 DNA reads as TGCGCCAGCAGTCCTGGGGGAGGCGGGGAGACCCAGTACTTC. Translation: CASSPGGGGETQYF. The variable domain in full, with the rest retrieved from reference TRBV5-1 and TRBJ2-5, is KAGVTQTPRYLIKTRGQQVTLSCSPISGHRSVSWYQQTPGQGLQFLFEYFSETQRNKGNFPGRFSGRQFSNSRSEMNVSTLELGDSALYLCASSPGGGGETQYFGPGTRLLVL.